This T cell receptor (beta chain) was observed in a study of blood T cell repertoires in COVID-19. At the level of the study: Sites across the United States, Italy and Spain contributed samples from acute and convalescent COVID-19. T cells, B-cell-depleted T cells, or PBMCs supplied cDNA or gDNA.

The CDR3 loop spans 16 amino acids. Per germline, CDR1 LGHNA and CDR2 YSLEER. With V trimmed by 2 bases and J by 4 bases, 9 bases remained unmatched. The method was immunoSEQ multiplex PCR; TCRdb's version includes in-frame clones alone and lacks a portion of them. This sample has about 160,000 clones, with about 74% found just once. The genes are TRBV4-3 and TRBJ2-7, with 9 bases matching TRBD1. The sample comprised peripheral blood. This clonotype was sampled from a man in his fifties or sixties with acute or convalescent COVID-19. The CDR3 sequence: CASSQSGTGIFYEQYF. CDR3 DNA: TGCGCCAGCAGCCAATCCGGGACAGGGATTTTTTACGAGCAGTACTTC.